This TCR beta chain was identified during a study of technical replicates of blood from several donors. Trimming removed 1 base at V and 1 base at J, with 8 bases between. The CDR3 runs 15 residues. Germline lookup yields CDR1 LGHNA and CDR2 YNFKEQ. Method: immunoSEQ multiplex PCR; TCRdb's copy keeps in-frame clones and lacks some. Among more than 75,000 clones listed, approximately 83% were seen once. The TCR was taken from a human donor in good health. Some clones in this sample may be carry-over from other donors' samples. The rearrangement joins TRBV4-2 to TRBJ1-5; D unclear. Sequencing was performed on PBMCs. CDR3 nucleotide sequence: TGTGCCAGCAGCCAAGGGTCACAGAGCAATCAGCCCCAGCATTTT. Protein: CASSQGSQSNQPQHF.